The present entry profiles one T cell receptor (beta chain) with its context. No antigen is known for it. This record comes from a study of OX40 agonist ivuxolimab in advanced cancers. The wider study: Partial responses were achieved by three patients, one with hepatocellular carcinoma and two with cutaneous melanoma. Findings and limits, study-wide: Averaging showed that CD8+ T cells had more expanded clones than CD4+ did.

CDR1 and CDR2 (germline): MNHNS, SASEGT. The CDR3 has 15 residues. V lost 3 bases to trimming and J lost 4 bases; unmatched junction nucleotides: 7. Sequencing was performed with immunoSEQ multiplex PCR; in TCRdb, only in-frame clones are kept and a portion is missing. The sample yields just over 60,000 clones, approximately 90% seen once. The clonotype originates from an adult with an advanced solid tumor such as melanoma, head and neck, liver or kidney cancer. The sequences come from CD4+ or CD8+ T cells sorted from blood, collected in a trial of the OX40 agonist ivuxolimab. The chain couples TRBV6-1 to TRBJ2-3; 7 bases match TRBD1. The CDR3 region has the DNA TGTGCCAGCAGTGACCGGGACAGTAGTGCAGATACGCAGTATTTT. Encoded protein: CASSDRDSSADTQYF.